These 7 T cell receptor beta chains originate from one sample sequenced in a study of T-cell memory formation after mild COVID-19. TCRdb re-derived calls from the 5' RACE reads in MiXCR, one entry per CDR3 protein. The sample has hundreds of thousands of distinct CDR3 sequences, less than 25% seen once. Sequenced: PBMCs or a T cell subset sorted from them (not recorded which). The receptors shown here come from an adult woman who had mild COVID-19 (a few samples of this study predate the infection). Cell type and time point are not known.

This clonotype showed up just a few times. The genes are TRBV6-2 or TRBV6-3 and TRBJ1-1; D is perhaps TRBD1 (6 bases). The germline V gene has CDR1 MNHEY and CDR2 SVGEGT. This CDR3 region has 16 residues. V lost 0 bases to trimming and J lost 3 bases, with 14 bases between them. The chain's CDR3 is CASSYSGLPGDTEAFF. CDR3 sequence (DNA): TGTGCCAGCAGTTACTCGGGACTTCCAGGGGACACTGAAGCTTTCTTT.

The CDR3 DNA reads TGTGCCAGCAGCCAACTCACGACTAGTATCTACGAGCAGTACTTC. Residues: CASSQLTTSIYEQYF. The J gene is TRBJ2-7, the V gene TRBV4-2; D possibly corresponds to TRBD2 (6 bases). Trimming removed 2 bases at V and 3 bases at J, with 14 bases between. The CDR3 has 15 amino acids. Germline lookup yields CDR1 LGHNA and CDR2 YNFKEQ.

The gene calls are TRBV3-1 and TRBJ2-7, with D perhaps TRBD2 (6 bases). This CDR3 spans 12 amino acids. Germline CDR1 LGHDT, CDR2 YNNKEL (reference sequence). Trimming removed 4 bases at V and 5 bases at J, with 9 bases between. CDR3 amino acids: CASSRPSDEQYF. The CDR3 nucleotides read TGTGCCAGCAGCCGGCCTAGCGACGAGCAGTACTTC.

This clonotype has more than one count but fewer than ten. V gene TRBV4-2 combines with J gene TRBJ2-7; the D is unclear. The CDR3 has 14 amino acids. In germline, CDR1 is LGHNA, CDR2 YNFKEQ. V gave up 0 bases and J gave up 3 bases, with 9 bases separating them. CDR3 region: CASSQENINYEQYF. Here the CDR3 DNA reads TGTGCCAGCAGCCAAGAAAACATAAACTACGAGCAGTACTTC.

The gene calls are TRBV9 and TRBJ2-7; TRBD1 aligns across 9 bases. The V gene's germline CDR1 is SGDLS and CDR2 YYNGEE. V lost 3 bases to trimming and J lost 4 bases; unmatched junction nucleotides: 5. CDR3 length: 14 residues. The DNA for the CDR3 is TGTGCCAGCAGCGCAGCCGGGACAGGGTACGAGCAGTACTTC. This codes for CASSAAGTGYEQYF.

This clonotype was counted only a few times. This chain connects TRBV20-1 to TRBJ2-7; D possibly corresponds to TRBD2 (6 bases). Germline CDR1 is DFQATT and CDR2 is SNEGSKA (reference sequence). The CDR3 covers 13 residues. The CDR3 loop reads CSGRGGVGYEQYF. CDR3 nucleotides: TGCAGCGGGAGAGGCGGGGTTGGGTACGAGCAGTACTTC.

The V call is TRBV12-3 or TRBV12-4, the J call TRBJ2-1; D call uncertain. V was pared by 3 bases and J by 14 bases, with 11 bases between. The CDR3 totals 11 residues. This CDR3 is CASSFEPRKFF. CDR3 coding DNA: TGTGCCAGCAGTTTTGAACCTAGGAAGTTCTTC.